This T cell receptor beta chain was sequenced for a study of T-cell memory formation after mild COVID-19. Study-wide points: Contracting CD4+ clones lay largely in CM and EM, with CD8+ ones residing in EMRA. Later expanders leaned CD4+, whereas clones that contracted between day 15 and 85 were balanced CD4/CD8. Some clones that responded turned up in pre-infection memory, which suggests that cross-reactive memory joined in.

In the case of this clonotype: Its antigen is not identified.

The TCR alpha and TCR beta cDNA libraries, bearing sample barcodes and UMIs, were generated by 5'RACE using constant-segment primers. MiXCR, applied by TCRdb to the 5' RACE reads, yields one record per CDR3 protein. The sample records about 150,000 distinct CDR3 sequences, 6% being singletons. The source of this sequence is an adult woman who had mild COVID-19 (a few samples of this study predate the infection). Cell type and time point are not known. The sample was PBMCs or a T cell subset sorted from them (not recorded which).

The CDR3 DNA follows: TGTGCCAGCAGCATAGCGGGGGGAGGCTACAATGAGCAGTTCTTC. It specifies CASSIAGGGYNEQFF. The chain links TRBV7-3 to TRBJ2-1, with 10 positions matching TRBD2. The CDR3 is 15 residues long. Germline V lookup: CDR1 SGHTA, CDR2 FQGTGA. Trimming took 5 bases from V and 3 from J; bases not matched to a gene: 4.